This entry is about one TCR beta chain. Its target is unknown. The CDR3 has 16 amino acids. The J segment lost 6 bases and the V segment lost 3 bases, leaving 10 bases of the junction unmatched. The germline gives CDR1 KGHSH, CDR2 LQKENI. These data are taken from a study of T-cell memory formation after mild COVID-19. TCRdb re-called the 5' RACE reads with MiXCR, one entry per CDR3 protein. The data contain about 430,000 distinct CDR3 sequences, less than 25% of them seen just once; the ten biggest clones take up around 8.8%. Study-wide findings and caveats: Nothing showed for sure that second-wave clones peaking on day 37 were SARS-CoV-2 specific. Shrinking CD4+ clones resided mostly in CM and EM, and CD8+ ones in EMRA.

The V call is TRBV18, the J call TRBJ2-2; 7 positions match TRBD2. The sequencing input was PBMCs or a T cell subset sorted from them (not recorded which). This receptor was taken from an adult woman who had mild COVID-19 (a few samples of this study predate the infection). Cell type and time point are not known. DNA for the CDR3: TGTGCCAGCTCACCTCAATCTCTCGGGAGGTCCGGGGAGCTGTTTTTT. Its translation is CASSPQSLGRSGELFF.